One TCR beta chain is described in this entry. The antigen is unknown. This record belongs to a study of T-cell reconstitution after alpha-beta-depleted transplantation in children. General observations from the study: Reportedly, roughly two months post-transplant, alpha-beta T cells arose from several hundred expanded graft clones. T-cell counts and diversity at one year following transplant were attributed mainly to newly produced T cells. For some patients, TCRbeta diversity was high at day 60 because of recipient T cells and thymic progenitors that survived.

The TCRbeta library incorporated unique molecular identifiers. From the PCR reads, TCRdb called clonotypes with MiXCR, one entry per CDR3 protein. Of 500,000 to 750,000 distinct CDR3 sequences listed, approximately 30% are singletons. Germline V gene data show CDR1 as SGHNT and CDR2 as YYREEE (reference sequence). The CDR3 extends over 16 amino acids. After removal of 4 bases from V and 4 bases from J, the junction contained 10 bases not matched to a gene. The chain is built from TRBV5-4 and TRBJ2-3; 9 bases map to TRBD2. This TCR was sampled from a boy younger than two with Wiskott-Aldrich syndrome, due to receive a stem cell transplant. Sequencing was performed on PBMCs, taken before TCRalphabeta/CD19-depleted stem cell transplant. The CDR3 here is CASSDSLAGRADTQYF. The DNA of the CDR3 is TGTGCCAGCAGCGACTCCCTAGCGGGAAGAGCAGATACGCAGTATTTT.